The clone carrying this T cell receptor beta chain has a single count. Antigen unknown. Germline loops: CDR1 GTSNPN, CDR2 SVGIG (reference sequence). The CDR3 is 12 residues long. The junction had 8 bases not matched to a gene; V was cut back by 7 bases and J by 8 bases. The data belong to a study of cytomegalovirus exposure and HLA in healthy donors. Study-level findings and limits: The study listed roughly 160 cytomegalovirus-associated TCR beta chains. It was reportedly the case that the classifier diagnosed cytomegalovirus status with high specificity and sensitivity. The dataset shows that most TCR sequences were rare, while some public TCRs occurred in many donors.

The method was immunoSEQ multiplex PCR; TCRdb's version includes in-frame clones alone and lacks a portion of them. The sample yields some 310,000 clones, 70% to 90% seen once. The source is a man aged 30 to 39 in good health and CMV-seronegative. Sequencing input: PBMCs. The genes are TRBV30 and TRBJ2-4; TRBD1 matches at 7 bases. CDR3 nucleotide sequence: TGTGCCTCCTGGGACAGTAAGGACATTCAGTACTTC. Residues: CASWDSKDIQYF.